Listed here are 29 T cell receptor beta chains from one sample, sequenced in a study of blood T cell repertoires in COVID-19. Sequencing was performed with immunoSEQ multiplex PCR; in TCRdb, only in-frame clones are kept and a portion is missing. This table has fewer than 85,000 clones, 88% appearing once. Sequencing input: peripheral blood. These receptors all stem from a human donor in a cohort sampled during active COVID-19.

The chain couples TRBV19 to TRBJ2-1; perhaps TRBD2 as D (6 bases). The germline CDR1 and CDR2 sequences are LNHDA and SQIVND (reference sequence). Trimming removed 3 bases from V and 6 bases from J, with 15 bases in between. The CDR3 spans 15 residues. In DNA, the CDR3 is TGTGCCAGTAGTATCTCGGCATCCGGGGGCAATGAGCAGTTCTTC. Its translation is CASSISASGGNEQFF.

The rearrangement links TRBV28 to TRBJ1-6, with TRBD1 identical over 8 bases. Germline lookup yields CDR1 MDHEN and CDR2 SYDVKM. CDR3 length: 17 residues. V lost 2 bases and J lost 6; bases outside the gene matches: 9. The chain's CDR3 is CASSLPRLGQGNSPLHF. CDR3 DNA sequence: TGTGCCAGCAGTTTACCCCGACTAGGACAGGGTAATTCACCCCTCCACTTT.

The chain carries TRBV29-1 and TRBJ1-3; TRBD1 is a possible D gene (5 bases). Germline CDR1 is SQVTM and CDR2 is ANQGSEA. V lost 7 bases to trimming and J lost 1 base, with 11 bases between them. The length of the CDR3 is 13 residues. CDR3 sequence (DNA): TGCAGCGGCAGGGCCCCGTCTGGAAACACCATATATTTT. Translation: CSGRAPSGNTIYF.

There are a few counts of this clone. The V gene is TRBV4-1, the J gene TRBJ1-4, with 7 bases identical to TRBD1. The CDR3 extends over 15 amino acids. V was pared by 3 bases and J by 5 bases, with 6 bases of the junction left unmatched. CDR1 and CDR2 (germline): MGHRA, YSYEKL. The CDR3 DNA reads as TGCGCCAGCAGCCAGGAGGGACAGTGGAATGAAAAACTGTTTTTT. Its translation is CASSQEGQWNEKLFF.

J is TRBJ2-5 and V is TRBV5-1, with 10 bases aligning to TRBD2. In germline, CDR1 is SGHRS, CDR2 YFSETQ. V shed 0 bases, J shed 1 base, and the junction held 3 bases outside the gene matches. The CDR3 extends over 16 amino acids. Written as DNA, the CDR3 is TGCGCCAGCAGCTTGGCCCCTAGCGGGGGCCAAGAGACCCAGTACTTC. As protein: CASSLAPSGGQETQYF.

This clone occurred a few times. The gene calls are TRBV5-1 and TRBJ2-2; 8 positions match TRBD1. Unmatched junction bases numbered 2, after V lost 3 bases and J lost 1 base. Looked up from germline, CDR1 is SGHRS and CDR2 is YFSETQ. This CDR3 region has 15 residues. The CDR3 DNA reads as TGCGCCAGCAGCTACGGGACAGGGAACACCGGGGAGCTGTTTTTT. Translating it yields CASSYGTGNTGELFF.

This clone appeared a single time. This rearrangement joins TRBV28 to TRBJ1-4; D not certain. CDR3 length: 12 residues. CDR1 and CDR2 from the germline V gene are MDHEN and SYDVKM. The V gene lost 7 bases and the J gene lost 8 bases, with 11 bases spanning the gap. CDR3 in amino acids: CASTNPGEKLFF. The CDR3 coding sequence is TGTGCCAGCACGAATCCGGGAGAAAAACTGTTTTTT.

The chain combines TRBV7-2 with TRBJ1-2, with 10 bases fitting TRBD1. Per germline, CDR1 SGHTA and CDR2 FQGNSA. This CDR3 contains 15 residues. With 4 bases clipped from V and 5 bases from J, the junction kept 7 bases outside the gene matches. DNA of the CDR3: TGTGCCAGCAGCTCGACAGGGGGCCCACTGTATGGCTACACCTTC. This gives the protein CASSSTGGPLYGYTF.

The chain combines TRBV29-1 with TRBJ2-7; TRBD2 aligns across 14 bases. The V gene end was trimmed by 4 bases and the J gene end by 6 bases; junction bases not matched to a gene: 5. CDR1 is SQVTM, CDR2 ANQGSEA, per germline. The CDR3 is 14 residues long. The CDR3 region is CSVALGLAGVEQYF. CDR3 DNA sequence: TGCAGCGTTGCGCTGGGACTAGCGGGAGTCGAGCAGTACTTC.

The V gene is TRBV10-2, the J gene TRBJ2-3, with TRBD2 identical over 10 bases. The CDR3 is 15 amino acids. V was clipped by 9 bases and J by 4 bases; unmatched bases: 10. Looked up from germline, CDR1 is WSHSY and CDR2 is SAAADI. In DNA, the CDR3 is TGCGCCAGTAGAAACAGCGGGGGGGCCCCAGATACGCAGTATTTT. This gives the protein CASRNSGGAPDTQYF.

The chain is built from TRBV9 and TRBJ2-3; 7 bases map to TRBD2. Germline CDR1 SGDLS, CDR2 YYNGEE. This CDR3 has 15 residues. Trimming cost V 0 bases and J 3 bases; bases outside gene matches: 4. CDR3 amino acids: CASSVVGSGTDTQYF. The CDR3 nucleotides read TGTGCCAGCAGCGTAGTCGGTAGCGGGACAGATACGCAGTATTTT.

The CDR3 is CASSQESRYNEQFF. As DNA, the CDR3 is TGTGCCAGCAGCCAAGAAAGCAGGTACAATGAGCAGTTCTTC. This rearrangement joins TRBV3-1 (or the pseudogene TRBV3-2) to TRBJ2-1; D gene ambiguous. V lost 0 bases and J lost 4, with 7 bases in between. The V gene's germline CDR1 is LGHDT and CDR2 YNNKEL (reference sequence). CDR3 length equals 14 residues.

V is TRBV5-5 and J is TRBJ1-1; D is unresolved. V dropped 0 bases and J dropped 3 bases, with 6 bases sitting between them. CDR1 is SGHKS, CDR2 YYEKEE, per germline (reference sequence). This CDR3 is 13 amino acids long. CDR3 DNA: TGTGCCAGCAGCTTGGAAGCGGACACTGAAGCTTTCTTT. This translates into CASSLEADTEAFF.

This sequence joins TRBV27 and TRBJ1-1, with unresolved D. V was cut by 4 bases and J by 7 bases, with 7 bases left in between. This CDR3 has 11 amino acids. The germline V gene encodes CDR1 MNHEY and CDR2 SMNVEV (reference sequence). CDR3 region: CASSSGFEAFF. In DNA, the CDR3 is TGTGCCAGCAGTTCGGGGTTTGAAGCTTTCTTT.

The chain couples TRBV19 to TRBJ1-5; the D is unclear. CDR3 length equals 14 residues. V lost 3 bases to trimming and J lost 5 bases, with 11 bases between them. Germline V gene sequence: CDR1 LNHDA, CDR2 SQIVND (reference sequence). The CDR3 spells CASSIQELYQPQHF. CDR3 nucleotide sequence: TGTGCCAGTAGTATTCAGGAACTCTATCAGCCCCAGCATTTT.

The chain carries TRBV5-1 and TRBJ2-3, with D possibly matching TRBD1 (6 bases). The germline V gene encodes CDR1 SGHRS and CDR2 YFSETQ. Trimming removed 4 bases from V and 0 bases from J, with 9 bases in between. The CDR3 is 14 residues long. CDR3 loop: CASSPGTSTDTQYF. The CDR3 DNA sequence: TGCGCCAGCAGCCCCGGGACAAGCACAGATACGCAGTATTTT.

The J gene is TRBJ1-1, the V gene TRBV29-1; D might be TRBD1 (6 bases). The length of the CDR3 is 14 residues. V lost 0 bases and J lost 6, with 14 bases in between. Germline values: CDR1 SQVTM, CDR2 ANQGSEA. The CDR3 region is CSVEEVQGLSEAFF. DNA of the CDR3: TGCAGCGTTGAAGAGGTCCAGGGGCTCTCTGAAGCTTTCTTT.

This rearrangement joins TRBV2 to TRBJ1-1; D uncertain. The germline V gene encodes CDR1 SNHLY and CDR2 FYNNEI. There are 12 residues in the CDR3. V shed 3 bases and J shed 7 bases, with 9 bases lying between them. In DNA, the CDR3 is TGTGCCAGCAGTGAGATAGGAGTTGAAGCTTTCTTT. Its translation: CASSEIGVEAFF.

V usage is TRBV6-5 and J usage is TRBJ2-3, with a weak D call TRBD2 (7 bases). This CDR3 has 15 residues. Trimming took 7 bases from V and 5 from J, leaving 19 bases between them. The germline V gene encodes CDR1 MNHEY and CDR2 SVGAGI. CDR3 residues: CASTRGGGLGDTQYF. CDR3 nucleotide sequence: TGTGCCAGCACCCGAGGGGGGGGCCTGGGAGATACGCAGTATTTT.

The chain carries TRBV6-5 and TRBJ1-2; 7 nucleotides agree with TRBD1. The germline V gene encodes CDR1 MNHEY and CDR2 SVGAGI. This CDR3 contains 15 residues. The V gene end was trimmed by 5 bases and the J gene end by 3 bases; junction bases not matched to a gene: 9. The DNA for the CDR3 is TGTGCCAGCAGTAAGACAGGGATTCCGGACTATGGCTACACCTTC. Translation: CASSKTGIPDYGYTF.

The chain couples TRBV5-6 to TRBJ1-3, with 11 bases matching TRBD1. CDR3 size: 17 residues. The germline CDR1 and CDR2 sequences are SGHDT and YYEEEE. The junction had 5 bases not matched to a gene; V was cut back by 3 bases and J by 0 bases. The CDR3 nucleotides are TGTGCCAGCAGCTCAGGACAGGGGGCTACCTCTGGAAACACCATATATTTT. Protein sequence: CASSSGQGATSGNTIYF.

The chain recombines TRBV7-2 with TRBJ2-2; 7 bases line up with TRBD2. The CDR3 totals 15 residues. V lost 3 bases, J lost 4 bases, and 5 bases stayed unmatched. Germline V lookup: CDR1 SGHTA, CDR2 FQGNSA. CDR3 DNA sequence: TGTGCCAGCAGCTTGTGGCCGGGGGGCACCGGGGAGCTGTTTTTT. This encodes CASSLWPGGTGELFF.

The chain couples TRBV28 to TRBJ2-7, with D possibly matching TRBD2 (7 bases). The CDR3 is made up of 16 amino acids. V lost 5 bases, J lost 5 bases, and 22 bases lay in between. CDR1 is MDHEN and CDR2 is SYDVKM in the germline V gene. This chain's CDR3 is CASSKPLGGVTHEQYF. CDR3 DNA: TGTGCCAGCAGTAAGCCCTTAGGGGGGGTTACCCACGAGCAGTACTTC.

The V and J genes are TRBV4-1 and TRBJ2-1; 7 bases fit TRBD2. V lost 0 bases and J lost 5; bases outside the gene matches: 7. The CDR3 is made up of 16 amino acids. The germline V gene has CDR1 MGHRA and CDR2 YSYEKL. The CDR3 loop reads CASSQDGRGENNEQFF. The CDR3 DNA reads TGCGCCAGCAGCCAAGATGGTCGGGGGGAGAACAATGAGCAGTTCTTC.

The V gene is TRBV2, the J gene TRBJ2-1; tentative D call: TRBD1 (5 bases). V was cut by 9 bases and J by 7 bases, with 10 bases left in between. The CDR3 consists of 11 residues. Germline loops: CDR1 SNHLY, CDR2 FYNNEI. Here the CDR3 DNA reads TGTGCCAGTTCAGGGCAGAATGAGCAGTTCTTC. Amino acid sequence: CASSGQNEQFF.

The chain is built from TRBV6-1 and TRBJ2-1; perhaps TRBD2 as D (6 bases). CDR1 and CDR2 (germline): MNHNS, SASEGT. This CDR3 is 15 amino acids long. V was shortened by 3 bases and J by 2 bases, with 11 bases between the two germline ends. In DNA form, the CDR3 reads TGTGCCAGCAGTGATCGGGGGAACCCCTACAATGAGCAGTTCTTC. It codes for CASSDRGNPYNEQFF.

The chain combines TRBV18 with TRBJ1-4; 8 bases map to TRBD1. Per germline, CDR1 KGHSH and CDR2 LQKENI. J gave up 6 bases and V 4 bases, and 7 bases lay outside the gene matches. CDR3 length: 15 amino acids. The CDR3 region has the DNA TGTGCCAGCTCACAAGCGGACAGGGTTTATGAAAAACTGTTTTTT. Translation gives CASSQADRVYEKLFF. The full variable domain, its missing parts supplied by reference TRBV18 and TRBJ1-4, is NAGVMQNPRHLVRRRGQEARLRCSPMKGHSHVYWYRQLPEEGLKFMVYLQKENIIDESGMPKERFSAEFPKEGPSILRIQQVVRGDSAAYFCASSQADRVYEKLFFGSGTQLSVL.

The gene calls are TRBV5-4 and TRBJ1-2; 7 nucleotides match TRBD1. The V segment lost 5 bases and the J segment 8 bases; nucleotides outside the gene matches: 9. CDR3 size: 13 residues. The germline CDR1 and CDR2 sequences are SGHNT and YYREEE (reference sequence). CDR3 sequence: CASRSTGAAGYTF. CDR3 nucleotide sequence: TGTGCCAGCAGATCAACAGGGGCGGCCGGCTACACCTTC.

This clone was picked up one time. The chain combines TRBV7-2 with TRBJ1-4; 7 positions agree with TRBD1. Trimming removed 3 bases from V and 8 bases from J; junction bases left unmatched: 6. This CDR3 contains 14 residues. CDR1 and CDR2 from the germline V gene are SGHTA and FQGNSA. CDR3 region: CASSLTGHNEKLFF. CDR3 in DNA: TGTGCCAGCAGCTTGACAGGGCATAACGAAAAACTGTTTTTT.